This TCR beta chain came from a study of T cell responses to AZD1222 COVID-19 vaccine. Whole-study findings and limits: Without day 14 samples, only post-peak T cell repertoires were studied. It should be noted that donors were predominantly white British and more often female, and clonal diversity was possibly underestimated.

Germline assignment: CDR1 SGHAT and CDR2 FQNNGV. V was clipped by 8 bases and J by 5 bases; unmatched bases: 5. The CDR3 runs to 13 residues. As to this clone: Its antigen remains unknown.

Repertoires were generated with immunoSEQ multiplex PCR, while TCRdb's copy carries only in-frame clones and drops some. The repertoire has approximately 150,000 clones, about nine tenths of them found once; the top ten carry less than 6.5%. This chain connects TRBV11-2 to TRBJ2-7; TRBD2 aligns across 11 bases. The TCR originated in an adult who received the AZD1222 COVID-19 vaccine. The sequencing here drew on peripheral blood, taken 28 days after the second AZD1222 dose. DNA of the CDR3: TGTGCCAGCCTCCTTAGCGGGAGGGACGAGCAGTACTTC. Translating gives CASLLSGRDEQYF.